These 27 T cell receptor beta chains came from one sample sequenced in a study of T cell responses to AZD1222 COVID-19 vaccine (dated by TCRdb to the early 2020s). Sample time point, as interpreted from the label and publication: baseline before first vaccination. The method was the immunoSEQ multiplex PCR assay. TCRdb re-hosts the immuneACCESS table, in-frame sequences only. Its copies lack some clones; in the studies checked, an unresolved V gene accounts for under half of them, and the cause for the rest is not known. The sample table lists 100,000 or so clones, roughly 82% of them with a count of one. 4% to 6% of the sample rests with the top ten. The sequences come from peripheral blood, collected on day 0 of AZD1222 vaccination. These receptors were collected from an adult in good health.

This clone was seen once. V gene TRBV15 combines with J gene TRBJ2-3, with D possibly matching TRBD1 (6 bases). CDR1 is LNHNV, CDR2 YYDKDF, per germline (reference sequence). The CDR3 totals 17 residues. Trimming cost V 3 bases and J 0 bases, with 16 bases left between them. CDR3 sequence: CATSRAVLGGSTDTQYF. The CDR3 nucleotides are TGTGCCACCAGCAGGGCTGTTCTAGGGGGAAGCACAGATACGCAGTATTTT.

The chain has TRBV19 and TRBJ2-7, with D perhaps TRBD2 (5 bases). The CDR3 is 12 residues long. V dropped 5 bases and J dropped 5 bases, with 10 bases sitting between them. The germline gives CDR1 LNHDA, CDR2 SQIVND (reference sequence). The CDR3 nucleotides read TGTGCCAGTAGTGTCGCGAGGGACGAGCAGTACTTC. Its protein is CASSVARDEQYF.

V and J are TRBV30 and TRBJ1-4, with 7 bases that match TRBD1. The CDR3 is 16 amino acids. V was clipped by 2 bases and J by 4 bases; unmatched bases: 10. Germline loops: CDR1 GTSNPN, CDR2 SVGIG (reference sequence). For the CDR3, the DNA is TGTGCCTGGAGTTTCCTCGGGACAGCCGGTAATGAAAAACTGTTTTTT. It yields the protein CAWSFLGTAGNEKLFF.

This chain connects TRBV4-3 to TRBJ1-4; D not resolved. With 4 bases removed from V and 0 bases from J, the gap between germline ends came to 6 bases. The CDR3 is made up of 14 amino acids. Looked up from germline, CDR1 is LGHNA and CDR2 is YSLEER. CDR3 sequence: CASSLDATNEKLFF. CDR3 DNA sequence: TGCGCCAGCAGCCTAGACGCAACTAATGAAAAACTGTTTTTT.

V usage is TRBV10-3 and J usage is TRBJ1-2; 8 positions match TRBD1. The CDR3 totals 12 residues. Germline V gene lookup returns CDR1 ENHRY and CDR2 SYGVKD. V was clipped by 6 bases and J by 5 bases; unmatched bases: 2. CDR3 nucleotide sequence: TGTGCCATCAGGGGGGACAGGTATGGCTACACCTTC. Protein: CAIRGDRYGYTF.

This chain joins TRBV4-1 and TRBJ2-3; D remains ambiguous. The CDR3 totals 16 residues. Germline V gene sequence: CDR1 MGHRA, CDR2 YSYEKL. V shed 0 bases and J shed 2 bases, with 12 bases lying between them. The CDR3 sequence: CASSQEERRITDTQYF. CDR3 DNA sequence: TGCGCCAGCAGCCAAGAGGAGAGGAGAATCACAGATACGCAGTATTTT.

The chain has TRBV18 and TRBJ2-5; D possibly matches TRBD1 or TRBD2 (5 bases each). Germline CDR1 KGHSH, CDR2 LQKENI. The CDR3 extends over 17 amino acids. V was clipped by 0 bases and J by 2 bases, with 16 bases between them. The CDR3 is CASSPPAPRGPQETQYF. The CDR3 coding sequence is TGTGCCAGCTCACCACCCGCCCCCCGGGGCCCACAAGAGACCCAGTACTTC.

The chain uses TRBV2 and TRBJ1-1; weak D call: TRBD1 (5 bases). This CDR3 has 15 residues. V was pared by 3 bases and J by 0 bases, with 11 bases between. Looked up from germline, CDR1 is SNHLY and CDR2 is FYNNEI. This chain's CDR3 is CASSEGGGVNTEAFF. The CDR3 DNA reads TGTGCCAGCAGTGAGGGCGGGGGTGTGAACACTGAAGCTTTCTTT.

This clone came up many times. The chain has TRBV19 and TRBJ2-1; D may correspond to TRBD1 or TRBD2 (5 bases each). CDR3 length: 14 amino acids. Trimming removed 7 bases at V and 5 bases at J, with 15 bases between. Germline-derived CDR1 and CDR2 are LNHDA and SQIVND (reference sequence). The CDR3 loop is CASTKEGLNNEQFF. DNA for the CDR3: TGTGCCAGTACCAAAGAGGGGCTTAACAATGAGCAGTTCTTC.

The gene calls are TRBV3-1 (or the pseudogene TRBV3-2) and TRBJ1-2; D is unresolved. Germline lookup yields CDR1 LGHDT and CDR2 YNNKEL (reference sequence). V was clipped by 5 bases and J by 0 bases, with 10 bases between them. This CDR3 spans 14 amino acids. The CDR3 nucleotides read TGTGCCAGCAGCAGGAATGGGGCTAACTATGGCTACACCTTC. It specifies CASSRNGANYGYTF.

The rearrangement links TRBV25-1 to TRBJ2-3; 9 bases are shared with TRBD1. The CDR3 contains 16 residues. The germline V gene has CDR1 MGHDK and CDR2 SYGVNS. Unmatched junction bases numbered 8, after V lost 5 bases and J lost 2 bases. The CDR3 DNA follows: TGTGCCAGCAGTCCTATACAGGGGGCCTACACAGATACGCAGTATTTT. Protein sequence: CASSPIQGAYTDTQYF.

This rearrangement joins TRBV9 to TRBJ1-4, with D tentatively TRBD1 (5 bases). There are 14 residues in the CDR3. Per germline, CDR1 SGDLS and CDR2 YYNGEE. Trimming removed 0 bases at V and 8 bases at J, with 11 bases between. The CDR3 sequence: CASSVGGNREKLFF. For the CDR3, the DNA is TGTGCCAGCAGCGTAGGGGGGAATCGGGAAAAACTGTTTTTT.

CDR3 region: CASSGDKRTRGSYNEQFF. The CDR3 bases are TGTGCCAGTAGTGGGGACAAAAGGACGAGGGGCTCCTACAATGAGCAGTTCTTC. This chain links TRBV19 with TRBJ2-1, with D maybe TRBD1 (6 bases). CDR3 length: 18 amino acids. In germline, CDR1 is LNHDA, CDR2 SQIVND (reference sequence). Trimming cost V 5 bases and J 0 bases, with 20 bases left between them. The complete variable domain, with remaining parts taken from reference TRBV19 and TRBJ2-1, reads DGGITQSPKYLFRKEGQNVTLSCEQNLNHDAMYWYRQDPGQGLRLIYYSQIVNDFQKGDIAEGYSVSREKKESFPLTVTSAQKNPTAFYLCASSGDKRTRGSYNEQFFGPGTRLTVL.

The chain couples TRBV7-2 to TRBJ1-3; 9 bases are shared with TRBD1. V shed 3 bases, J shed 4 bases, and the junction held 7 bases outside the gene matches. The CDR3 consists of 16 residues. Germline loops: CDR1 SGHTA, CDR2 FQGNSA. CDR3 region: CASSFPGQGLGNTIYF. The CDR3 DNA follows: TGTGCCAGCAGCTTTCCTGGACAGGGGTTAGGAAACACCATATATTTT.

The rearrangement links TRBV29-1 to TRBJ2-7, with 7 bases identical to TRBD1. The CDR3 spans 12 residues. CDR1 is SQVTM and CDR2 is ANQGSEA in the germline V gene. V shed 4 bases and J 2 bases; nucleotides not matched to a gene: 2. CDR3 bases: TGCAGCGTTGCTCAGGGGGCCTACGAGCAGTACTTC. Protein product: CSVAQGAYEQYF.

The chain is built from TRBV7-3 and TRBJ2-3; perhaps TRBD2 as D (7 bases). The germline V and J ends were trimmed by 4 bases and 2 bases, with 13 bases remaining between them. The CDR3 is 15 amino acids. The germline V gene has CDR1 SGHTA and CDR2 FQGTGA. DNA of the CDR3: TGTGCCAGCAGCTCCCGGGGGGCCCACACAGATACGCAGTATTTT. It translates to CASSSRGAHTDTQYF.

In this sample, this clone turned up a few times. CDR3 nucleotide sequence: TGTGCCAGCAGCTTAGTAAGAAACACCATATATTTT. Protein: CASSLVRNTIYF. V is TRBV11-2 and J is TRBJ1-3, with D unresolved. Germline V CDR1 and CDR2: SGHAT, FQNNGV. The CDR3 runs to 12 residues. The V end lost 1 base, the J end lost 5 bases, and 3 bases lay between the germline ends.

A single count supports this clone. The rearrangement joins TRBV7-2 to TRBJ1-5; D is unresolved. The CDR3 sequence is 14 residues long. Germline assignment: CDR1 SGHTA and CDR2 FQGNSA. Trimming left V 5 bases short and J 1 base short, with 9 bases between. The CDR3 DNA is TGTGCCAGCAGCCCGCTGGGAAGCAATCAGCCCCAGCATTTT. Residues: CASSPLGSNQPQHF.

The chain links TRBV19 to TRBJ1-6; D is unclear. V gave up 6 bases and J gave up 7 bases, with 10 bases separating them. In germline, CDR1 is LNHDA, CDR2 SQIVND (reference sequence). The CDR3 runs 13 residues. The chain's CDR3 is CASSVGGNSPLHF. The CDR3 DNA reads as TGTGCCAGTAGCGTAGGAGGGAATTCACCCCTCCACTTT.

This chain links TRBV5-1 with TRBJ2-3; maybe TRBD2 (7 bases). CDR3 length equals 18 residues. Per the germline V gene, CDR1 is SGHRS and CDR2 is YFSETQ. V was clipped by 0 bases and J by 0 bases, with 17 bases between them. The chain's CDR3 is CASSLGGASGSSTDTQYF. CDR3 nucleotide sequence: TGCGCCAGCAGCTTGGGGGGGGCTAGCGGATCTAGCACAGATACGCAGTATTTT.

The rearrangement links TRBV11-1 to TRBJ1-2, with a possible D match to TRBD1 (5 bases). Germline V gene sequence: CDR1 SGHAT, CDR2 FQDESV (reference sequence). CDR3 length equals 15 residues. Trimming took off 2 bases at V and 4 bases at J, with 14 bases between the two ends. The CDR3: CASSLSAGYAYGYTF. Written as DNA, the CDR3 is TGTGCCAGCAGCTTATCGGCAGGGTACGCCTATGGCTACACCTTC.

A single count supports this clone. This chain links TRBV5-6 with TRBJ2-1; D ambiguous. V lost 4 bases, J lost 8 bases, and 10 bases lay in between. The germline V gene has CDR1 SGHDT and CDR2 YYEEEE. The CDR3 contains 12 residues. CDR3 protein: CASSRKVDEQFF. Here the CDR3 DNA reads TGTGCCAGCAGCCGAAAGGTGGATGAGCAGTTCTTC.

Comment on this clone: At one boundary the junction diverges from the germline segment, which might be a read error. This chain joins TRBV7-7 and TRBJ2-7; TRBD1 or TRBD2 may be the D gene (5 bases each). The CDR3 runs to 14 residues. CDR1 SSHAT and CDR2 FNYEAQ come from the germline V gene (reference sequence). CDR3 amino acids: CASSLGDGAYEQYF. The CDR3 nucleotides are TGTGCTAGCAGCCTGGGGGACGGCGCCTACGAGCAGTACTTC.

The chain combines TRBV25-1 with TRBJ2-1; a weak D match, TRBD2 (7 bases). V dropped 11 bases and J dropped 7 bases, with 24 bases sitting between them. The CDR3 is 15 amino acids. CDR1 and CDR2 (germline): MGHDK, SYGVNS. The CDR3 protein is CARSGGPRRSNEQFF. The CDR3 region has the DNA TGTGCCCGCTCGGGGGGCCCGCGACGGTCAAATGAGCAGTTCTTC.

The chain is built from TRBV2 and TRBJ1-6; 7 positions match TRBD1. The length of the CDR3 is 14 residues. Germline CDR1 is SNHLY and CDR2 is FYNNEI. The V segment lost 7 bases and the J segment 5 bases; nucleotides outside the gene matches: 5. CDR3: CASIRDRDNSPLHF. The DNA for the CDR3 is TGTGCCAGCATCCGGGACAGAGATAATTCACCCCTCCACTTT. The full variable domain, rest sourced from reference TRBV2 and TRBJ1-6, is EPEVTQTPSHQVTQMGQEVILRCVPISNHLYFYWYRQILGQKVEFLVSFYNNEISEKSEIFDDQFSVERPDGSNFTLKIRSTKLEDSAMYFCASIRDRDNSPLHFGNGTRLTVT.

This chain links TRBV6-5 with TRBJ2-5; 9 nucleotides line up with TRBD1. The CDR3 totals 15 residues. CDR1 MNHEY and CDR2 SVGAGI come from the germline V gene. V lost 0 bases and J lost 3; bases outside the gene matches: 2. In DNA, the CDR3 is TGTGCCAGCAGTTACTCAGGACAGGGGAAAGAGACCCAGTACTTC. Protein sequence: CASSYSGQGKETQYF.

The chain combines TRBV6-1 with TRBJ2-3, with D hard to call. In germline, CDR1 is MNHNS, CDR2 SASEGT. The CDR3 is made up of 12 amino acids. Trimming shortened V by 3 bases and J by 6 bases, and 7 bases separated the two germline ends. CDR3 amino acids: CASSENRDTQYF. As DNA, the CDR3 is TGTGCCAGCAGTGAGAATCGGGATACGCAGTATTTT.